The sequence of this T cell receptor beta chain was determined in a study of identical twins. Study-level results: In beta out-of-frame sequences, the excess sharing between twins was weaker. Compared with unrelated sharing, twin-shared out-of-frame alpha sequences had more low-probability sequences.

This clonotype has more than one count but fewer than ten. Its target is not known. Deletions cut 5 bases from V and 4 bases from J, with 8 bases between. The germline gives CDR1 SGHRS, CDR2 YFSETQ. CDR3 length: 12 amino acids. MiXCR, run by TCRdb on the 5' RACE reads, gives a single entry per CDR3 protein. Of 1.5 million to 2 million distinct CDR3 sequences in the sample, around a third were seen once. The origin of this receptor is a newborn girl in good health. V is TRBV5-1 and J is TRBJ2-3, with D uncertain. The sequencing sample was made of cord blood. The CDR3 DNA sequence: TGCGCCAGCAGGGATATAGCAGATACGCAGTATTTT. This codes for CASRDIADTQYF.